This note documents a single T cell receptor beta chain sequence. Its antigen is not identified. Germline loops: CDR1 LGHNA, CDR2 YNFKEQ. The CDR3 length is 18 residues. Unmatched junction bases numbered 11, after V lost 1 base and J lost 5 bases. This specimen comes from a study of OX40 agonist ivuxolimab in advanced cancers. On the study more broadly: Patients' therapy was ivuxolimab, an antibody that acts as an agonist of OX40 (CD134). Patients were treated with intravenous ivuxolimab, dosed at 0.01 to 10 mg/kg and infused every 2 weeks. Regarding the study as a whole: Normalized T-cell clonal expansion was also low in a subset of nonresponders.

Assay used: immunoSEQ multiplex PCR; TCRdb lists only in-frame clones, some missing. The data show over 95,000 clones, with about 96% seen just once and 2% to 2.5% held by the top ten. The sequence came from an adult with an advanced solid tumor such as melanoma, head and neck, liver or kidney cancer. The J gene is TRBJ2-1, the V gene TRBV4-2; 10 bases line up with TRBD2. The source was CD4+ or CD8+ T cells sorted from blood, collected in a trial of the OX40 agonist ivuxolimab. The CDR3 spells CASSQAGPRTSGDNEQFF. The CDR3 DNA is TGTGCCAGCAGCCAAGCCGGCCCCCGGACTAGCGGAGACAATGAGCAGTTCTTC.